The rows below give T cell receptor beta chains drawn from one sample of a study of T-cell memory formation after mild COVID-19. MiXCR, applied by TCRdb to the 5' RACE reads, yields one record per CDR3 protein. The repertoire holds hundreds of thousands of distinct CDR3 sequences, approximately 21% seen once, with about 8.2% in the top ten. Sample: PBMCs or a T cell subset sorted from them (not recorded which). These TCRs come from an adult woman who had mild COVID-19 (a few samples of this study predate the infection). Cell type and time point are not known. The CDR3 runs from the conserved cysteine through the conserved F or W. A D gene is named only where the DNA matches it firmly. Clone size is stated in some rows and not others, as once, few, many or a class when expanded.

D gene | J gene | clone size | V gene | CDR3 protein | CDR3 DNA
- | TRBJ1-2 | few | TRBV20-1 | CSARGVVGHYGYTF | TGCAGTGCTAGAGGGGTGGTGGGGCACTATGGCTACACCTTC
- | TRBJ2-1 | few | TRBV10-3 | CAISESVAEQFF | TGTGCCATCAGTGAGTCAGTGGCTGAGCAGTTCTTC
- | TRBJ2-5 | - | TRBV7-6 | CASSLGGRAEETQYF | TGTGCCAGCAGCTTGGGGGGCAGGGCCGAAGAGACCCAGTACTTC
- | TRBJ2-3 | few | TRBV18 | CASSPPDSRLARTDTQYF | TGTGCCAGCTCTCCTCCCGATAGTAGGCTAGCTCGCACAGATACGCAGTATTTT
- | TRBJ2-7 | - | TRBV18 | CASSSRTGEQYF | TGTGCCAGCTCATCGAGGACGGGGGAGCAGTACTTC
- | TRBJ2-3 | few | TRBV12-3/TRBV12-4 | CASSSHRAGAGGTDTQYF | TGTGCCAGCAGTTCCCACCGTGCGGGGGCTGGGGGCACAGATACGCAGTATTTT
TRBD2 | TRBJ2-5 | few | TRBV5-1 | CASSYAGDETQYF | TGCGCCAGCAGCTACGCGGGGGACGAGACCCAGTACTTC
- | TRBJ2-3 | - | TRBV20-1 | CSARALRTLSTDTQYF | TGCAGTGCTAGAGCCCTACGGACCCTCAGCACAGATACGCAGTATTTT
- | TRBJ1-5 | - | TRBV12-3/TRBV12-4 | CASSFRVTQPQHF | TGTGCCAGCAGTTTCAGGGTTACTCAGCCCCAGCATTTT
- | TRBJ2-7 | few | TRBV7-2 | CASRPSTDYEQYF | TGTGCCAGCAGACCATCGACGGACTACGAGCAGTACTTC